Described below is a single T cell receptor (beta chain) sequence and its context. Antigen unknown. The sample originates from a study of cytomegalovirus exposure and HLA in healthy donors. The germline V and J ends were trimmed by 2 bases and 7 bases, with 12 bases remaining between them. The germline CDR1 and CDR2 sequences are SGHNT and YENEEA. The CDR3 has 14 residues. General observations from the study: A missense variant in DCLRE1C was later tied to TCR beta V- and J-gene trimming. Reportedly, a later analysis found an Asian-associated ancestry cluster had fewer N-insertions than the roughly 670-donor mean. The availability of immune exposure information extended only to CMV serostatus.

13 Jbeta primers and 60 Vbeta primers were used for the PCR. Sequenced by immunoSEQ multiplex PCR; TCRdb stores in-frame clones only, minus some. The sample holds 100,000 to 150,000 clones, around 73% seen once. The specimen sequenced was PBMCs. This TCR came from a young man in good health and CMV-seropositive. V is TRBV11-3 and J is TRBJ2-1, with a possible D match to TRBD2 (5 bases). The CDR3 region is CASSLTRTGNEQFF. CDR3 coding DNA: TGTGCCAGCAGCTTAACCCGGACGGGAAATGAGCAGTTCTTC.